Only one count was recorded for the clone carrying this T cell receptor beta chain. TCRdb's table, derived via immunoSEQ multiplex PCR, lists solely in-frame clones and lacks some. The sample yields about 120,000 clones, roughly four fifths seen once. Time point indicated: blood 2 weeks post-SBRT. Documented treatment: 15 Gy SBRT to primary tumor, nephrectomy 4 weeks later. Radiation-treated patients gave blood at baseline, week 2 and week 4. This sample was taken from a study of radiation and T cells in renal cell carcinoma. The wider study: Nephrectomy followed 15 Gy stereotactic body radiation by 4 weeks.

With V trimmed by 2 bases and J by 5 bases, 10 bases remained unmatched. This CDR3 has 16 residues. Germline loops: CDR1 SGHTA, CDR2 FQGNSA. This sequence was found in a man aged 45-60 years with renal cell carcinoma. The chain links TRBV7-2 to TRBJ2-7; 9 bases are a match to TRBD1. Sample: blood, taken from a patient whose treatment included radiotherapy and nephrectomy. The DNA for the CDR3 is TGTGCCAGCAGCTTATCTGGGACAGGGATAAGCGACGAGCAGTACTTC. Its translation: CASSLSGTGISDEQYF.